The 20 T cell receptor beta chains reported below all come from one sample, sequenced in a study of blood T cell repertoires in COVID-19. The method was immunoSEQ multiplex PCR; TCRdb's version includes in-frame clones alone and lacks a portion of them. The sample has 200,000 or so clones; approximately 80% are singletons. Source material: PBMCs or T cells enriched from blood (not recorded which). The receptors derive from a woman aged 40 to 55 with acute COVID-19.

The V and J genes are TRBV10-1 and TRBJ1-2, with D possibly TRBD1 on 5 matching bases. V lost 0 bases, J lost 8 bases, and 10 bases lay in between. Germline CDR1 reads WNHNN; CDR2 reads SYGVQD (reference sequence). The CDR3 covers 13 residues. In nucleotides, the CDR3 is TGCGCCAGCAGTGAGTCGAGTAGGGGCGGCTACACCTTC. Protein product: CASSESSRGGYTF.

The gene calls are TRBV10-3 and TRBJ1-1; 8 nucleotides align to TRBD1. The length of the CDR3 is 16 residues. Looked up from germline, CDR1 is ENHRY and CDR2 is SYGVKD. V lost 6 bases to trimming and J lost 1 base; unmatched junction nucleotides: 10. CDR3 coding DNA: TGTGCCATCAGAGGACAGGGTGGATATAAGAACACTGAAGCTTTCTTT. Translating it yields CAIRGQGGYKNTEAFF.

The DNA of the CDR3 is TGCGCCAGCAGCTCAGGACAGAGAATGAACACTGAAGCTTTCTTT. This codes for CASSSGQRMNTEAFF. The V call is TRBV5-1, the J call TRBJ1-1, with a possible D match to TRBD1 (6 bases). This CDR3 contains 15 residues. Germline assignment: CDR1 SGHRS and CDR2 YFSETQ. Trimming shortened V by 3 bases and J by 0 bases, and 12 bases separated the two germline ends.

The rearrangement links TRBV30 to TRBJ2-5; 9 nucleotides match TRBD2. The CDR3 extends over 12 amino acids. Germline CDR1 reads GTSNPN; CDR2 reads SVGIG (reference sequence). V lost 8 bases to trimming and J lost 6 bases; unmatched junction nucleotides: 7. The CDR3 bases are TGTGCCCTAGCGGGATCCGAGAAGACCCAGTACTTC. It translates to CALAGSEKTQYF.

The CDR3 loop is CASSFLHDSSSYNEQFF. The CDR3 bases are TGTGCCAGCAGTTTCCTCCACGACAGTAGCTCCTACAATGAGCAGTTCTTC. V usage is TRBV28 and J usage is TRBJ2-1, with D perhaps TRBD1 (5 bases). V dropped 3 bases and J dropped 0 bases, with 15 bases sitting between them. The CDR3 has 17 residues. Germline V gene lookup returns CDR1 MDHEN and CDR2 SYDVKM.

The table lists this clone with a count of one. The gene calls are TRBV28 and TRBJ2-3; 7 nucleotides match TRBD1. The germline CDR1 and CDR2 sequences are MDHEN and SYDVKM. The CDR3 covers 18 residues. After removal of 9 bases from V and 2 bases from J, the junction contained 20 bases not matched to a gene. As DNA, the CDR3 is TGTGCCAGTTCCCCATTAGCCGCCCGACAGGGTTACACAGATACGCAGTATTTT. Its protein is CASSPLAARQGYTDTQYF.

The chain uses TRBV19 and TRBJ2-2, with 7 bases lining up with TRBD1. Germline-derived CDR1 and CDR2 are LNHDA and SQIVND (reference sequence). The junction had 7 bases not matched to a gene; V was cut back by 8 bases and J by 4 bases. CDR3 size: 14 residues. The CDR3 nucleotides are TGTGCCAGTGGACAGGTTCGTGGCACCGGGGAGCTGTTTTTT. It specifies CASGQVRGTGELFF.

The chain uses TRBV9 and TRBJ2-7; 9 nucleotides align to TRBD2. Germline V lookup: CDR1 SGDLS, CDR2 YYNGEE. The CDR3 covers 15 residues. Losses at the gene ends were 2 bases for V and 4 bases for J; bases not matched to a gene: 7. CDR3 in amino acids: CASSVSREGPYEQYF. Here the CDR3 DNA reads TGTGCCAGCAGCGTCTCGCGGGAGGGCCCTTACGAGCAGTACTTC.

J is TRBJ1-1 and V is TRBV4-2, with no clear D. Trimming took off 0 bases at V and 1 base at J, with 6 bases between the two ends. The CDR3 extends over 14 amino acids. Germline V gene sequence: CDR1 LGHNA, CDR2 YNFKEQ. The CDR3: CASSQEPGNTEAFF. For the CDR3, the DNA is TGTGCCAGCAGCCAAGAACCCGGGAACACTGAAGCTTTCTTT.

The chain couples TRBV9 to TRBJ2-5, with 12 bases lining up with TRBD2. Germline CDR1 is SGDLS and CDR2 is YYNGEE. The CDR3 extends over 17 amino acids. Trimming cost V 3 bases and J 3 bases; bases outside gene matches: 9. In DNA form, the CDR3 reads TGTGCCAGCAGCGCGGGACTAGCGGGCGGTGGTAAAGAGACCCAGTACTTC. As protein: CASSAGLAGGGKETQYF.

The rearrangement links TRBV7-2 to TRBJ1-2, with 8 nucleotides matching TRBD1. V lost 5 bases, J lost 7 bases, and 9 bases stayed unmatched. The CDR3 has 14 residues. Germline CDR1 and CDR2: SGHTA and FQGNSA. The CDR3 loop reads CASSPRRGTGGYTF. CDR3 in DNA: TGTGCCAGCAGCCCGCGGAGAGGGACAGGTGGCTACACCTTC. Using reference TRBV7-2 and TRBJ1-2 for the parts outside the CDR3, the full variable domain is GAGVSQSPSNKVTEKGKDVELRCDPISGHTALYWYRQSLGQGLEFLIYFQGNSAPDKSGLPSDRFSAERTGGSVSTLTIQRTQQEDSAVYLCASSPRRGTGGYTFGSGTRLTVV.

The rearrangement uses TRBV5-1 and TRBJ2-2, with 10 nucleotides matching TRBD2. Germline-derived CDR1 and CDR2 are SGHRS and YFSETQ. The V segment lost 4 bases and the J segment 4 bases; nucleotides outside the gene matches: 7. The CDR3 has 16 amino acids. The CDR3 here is CASSQSGRAGTGELFF. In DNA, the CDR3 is TGCGCCAGCAGCCAGAGCGGGAGGGCCGGCACCGGGGAGCTGTTTTTT.

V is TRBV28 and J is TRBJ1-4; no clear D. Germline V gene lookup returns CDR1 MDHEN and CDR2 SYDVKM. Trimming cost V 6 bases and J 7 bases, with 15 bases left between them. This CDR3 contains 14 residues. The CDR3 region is CASRPEKFGEKLFF. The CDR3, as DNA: TGTGCCAGCAGGCCGGAGAAGTTTGGTGAAAAACTGTTTTTT.

CDR3 in amino acids: CASSLARAGNTIYF. The CDR3 coding sequence is TGTGCCAGCAGCTTGGCCAGGGCTGGAAACACCATATATTTT. The chain couples TRBV5-6 to TRBJ1-3, with D tentatively TRBD1 (5 bases). CDR3 size: 14 residues. Trimming stripped 0 bases from V and 2 bases from J, with 6 bases between. Per the germline V gene, CDR1 is SGHDT and CDR2 is YYEEEE.

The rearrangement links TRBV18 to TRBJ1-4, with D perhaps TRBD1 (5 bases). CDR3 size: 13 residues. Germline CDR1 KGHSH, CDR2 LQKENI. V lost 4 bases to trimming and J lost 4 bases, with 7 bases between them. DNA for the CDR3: TGTGCCAGCTCACTAGACAGTAATGAAAAACTGTTTTTT. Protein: CASSLDSNEKLFF.

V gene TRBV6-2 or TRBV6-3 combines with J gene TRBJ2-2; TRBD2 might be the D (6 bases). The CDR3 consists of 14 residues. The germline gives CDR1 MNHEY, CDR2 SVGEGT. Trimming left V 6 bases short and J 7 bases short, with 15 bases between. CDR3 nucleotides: TGTGCCAGCAGCACACAACCGGAGGGCGGGGAGCTGTTTTTT. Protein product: CASSTQPEGGELFF.

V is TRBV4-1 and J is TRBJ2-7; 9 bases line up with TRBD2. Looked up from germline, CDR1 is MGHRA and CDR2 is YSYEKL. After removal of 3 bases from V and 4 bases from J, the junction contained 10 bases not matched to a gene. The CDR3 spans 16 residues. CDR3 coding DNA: TGCGCCAGCAGCCAGGACCTAGCGGGGTCGGGGTACGAGCAGTACTTC. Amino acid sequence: CASSQDLAGSGYEQYF.

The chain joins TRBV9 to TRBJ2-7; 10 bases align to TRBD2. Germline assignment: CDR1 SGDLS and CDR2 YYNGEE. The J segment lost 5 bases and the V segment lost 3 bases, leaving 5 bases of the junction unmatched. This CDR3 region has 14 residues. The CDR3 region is CASSASGSFDEQYF. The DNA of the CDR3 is TGTGCCAGCAGCGCTAGCGGGAGCTTCGACGAGCAGTACTTC.

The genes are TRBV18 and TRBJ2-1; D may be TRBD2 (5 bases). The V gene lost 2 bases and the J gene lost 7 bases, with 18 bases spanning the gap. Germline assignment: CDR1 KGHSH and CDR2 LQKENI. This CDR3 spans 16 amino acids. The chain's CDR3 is CASSPGLPAAGNEQFF. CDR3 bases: TGTGCCAGCTCACCAGGACTTCCCGCCGCCGGGAATGAGCAGTTCTTC.

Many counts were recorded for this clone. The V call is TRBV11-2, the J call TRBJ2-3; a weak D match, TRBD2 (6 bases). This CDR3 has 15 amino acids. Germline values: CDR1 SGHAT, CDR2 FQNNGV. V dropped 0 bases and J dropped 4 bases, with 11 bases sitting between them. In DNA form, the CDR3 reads TGTGCCAGCAGCTTAGATGGGATAGCGGCAGATACGCAGTATTTT. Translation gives CASSLDGIAADTQYF.